This passage covers 20 T cell receptor beta chains from one sample sequenced in a study of T cell repertoires in cytomegalovirus infection. TCRdb ran MiXCR on the reads and lists one entry per CDR3 protein. In the table there are 200,000 to 300,000 distinct CDR3 sequences, about 12% of which are singletons. Material: PBMCs. Receptors were obtained from a human donor in good health (CMV status not recorded). Some clones in this sample may be carry-over from other donors' samples.

This clonotype was detected only a few times. The chain is built from TRBV28 and TRBJ2-7, with 12 bases identical to TRBD2. V lost 6 bases to trimming and J lost 7 bases; unmatched junction nucleotides: 13. CDR1 and CDR2 (germline): MDHEN, SYDVKM. The CDR3 covers 16 residues. CDR3 coding DNA: TGTGCCAGCAGATCGGGACTAGCGGGTAGTAGTGGAGAGCAGTACTTC. Translation gives CASRSGLAGSSGEQYF.

Regarding this clonotype: This may arise from a read error, as a much more abundant clone is one base away. The chain recombines TRBV4-1 with TRBJ1-3; D uncertain. Trimming pared 1 base from V and 4 bases from J, leaving 11 bases between. Germline CDR1 reads MGHRA; CDR2 reads YSYEKL. The CDR3 has 15 amino acids. CDR3 DNA sequence: TGCGCCAGCAGCCAAGCTTTGGGATCCGGAAACACCATATATTTT. Translated: CASSQALGSGNTIYF.

CDR3 amino acids: CASSQGLGQGLRFF. CDR3 coding DNA: TGTGCCAGCAGCCAAGGCCTGGGACAGGGTCTTCGGTTCTTC. The chain couples TRBV14 to TRBJ2-1, with TRBD1 matching 9 bases. The CDR3 covers 14 residues. Germline V gene lookup returns CDR1 SGHDN and CDR2 FVKESK. V was clipped by 1 base and J by 15 bases; unmatched bases: 10. The variable domain in full, completed from reference TRBV14 and TRBJ2-1, reads EAGVTQFPSHSVIEKGQTVTLRCDPISGHDNLYWYRRVMGKEIKFLLHFVKESKQDESGMPNNRFLAERTGGTYSTLKVQPAELEDSGVYFCASSQGLGQGLRFFGPGTRLTVL.

This clonotype has a handful of counts. This chain joins TRBV5-1 and TRBJ2-7; 9 bases fit TRBD1. CDR3 size: 15 residues. CDR1 SGHRS and CDR2 YFSETQ come from the germline V gene. V shed 0 bases and J 2 bases; nucleotides not matched to a gene: 3. CDR3 sequence: CASSLGRDRAYEQYF. The CDR3 region has the DNA TGCGCCAGCAGCTTGGGGCGGGACAGGGCCTACGAGCAGTACTTC.

This clonotype was seen repeatedly, ten times or more. This chain connects TRBV19 to TRBJ2-2; 8 bases are shared with TRBD1. The CDR3 runs to 16 residues. Germline values: CDR1 LNHDA, CDR2 SQIVND (reference sequence). The V segment lost 5 bases and the J segment 4 bases; nucleotides outside the gene matches: 9. In nucleotides, the CDR3 is TGTGCCAGTAGTCCGGGGACAGGTGTGCGCACCGGGGAGCTGTTTTTT. It encodes CASSPGTGVRTGELFF.

This clonotype has just a few counts. The rearrangement joins TRBV5-6 to TRBJ1-2; D is unresolved. The CDR3 is 15 amino acids. V shed 1 base and J shed 7 bases, with 17 bases lying between them. Germline CDR1 SGHDT, CDR2 YYEEEE. The CDR3 here is CASSLFFDKLGGYTF. Here the CDR3 DNA reads TGTGCCAGCAGCTTGTTCTTCGACAAGCTAGGTGGCTACACCTTC.

The chain uses TRBV19 and TRBJ2-7; 9 nucleotides agree with TRBD2. The trim removed 5 bases at V and 1 base at J, leaving 6 bases unmatched. Germline V gene lookup returns CDR1 LNHDA and CDR2 SQIVND (reference sequence). This CDR3 is built from 15 residues. CDR3 bases: TGTGCCAGTAGTGAAAGTAGCGGGAGTTCCTACGAGCAGTACTTC. It is translated as CASSESSGSSYEQYF.

This clonotype has at least ten counts. The V and J genes are TRBV5-5 and TRBJ2-5, with D perhaps given as TRBD1 or TRBD2 (5 bases each). The CDR3 sequence is 14 residues long. Germline assignment: CDR1 SGHKS and CDR2 YYEKEE (reference sequence). V was pared by 2 bases and J by 1 base, with 9 bases between. The CDR3 region has the DNA TGTGCCAGCAGCTTCAGGGACCCCCAAGAGACCCAGTACTTC. Amino acid sequence: CASSFRDPQETQYF.

This clonotype was picked up many times. This chain connects TRBV7-8 to TRBJ2-5; D gene unclear. Trimming removed 4 bases at V and 1 base at J, with 7 bases between. The CDR3 contains 13 residues. Looked up from germline, CDR1 is SGHVS and CDR2 is FQNEAQ. CDR3 sequence: CASSSEPQETQYF. The CDR3 DNA is TGTGCCAGCAGCTCAGAGCCCCAAGAGACCCAGTACTTC.

This clonotype occurred many times. The J gene is TRBJ1-5, the V gene TRBV7-2, with 11 bases lining up with TRBD1. From germline, CDR1 is SGHTA and CDR2 FQGNSA. The CDR3 runs 17 residues. The V gene end was trimmed by 3 bases and the J gene end by 8 bases; junction bases not matched to a gene: 12. The CDR3 nucleotides read TGTGCCAGCAGCTTCTCCTCCGGGACAGGGGGAGAGAAGCCCCAGCATTTT. Translating it yields CASSFSSGTGGEKPQHF.

The table lists this clonotype with many counts. The chain couples TRBV11-1 to TRBJ2-5; 7 positions agree with TRBD1. V dropped 1 base and J dropped 9; count of bases not matched to a gene: 11. The germline CDR1 and CDR2 sequences are SGHAT and FQDESV (reference sequence). The CDR3 covers 15 residues. The CDR3, as DNA: TGTGCCAGCAGCTTAGACAGGGGCGAAGACCGAGCCCAGTACTTC. Translating it yields CASSLDRGEDRAQYF.

This clonotype was seen at least ten times. V gene TRBV7-9 combines with J gene TRBJ2-1, with D perhaps being TRBD1 or TRBD2 (5 bases each). Germline V gene lookup returns CDR1 SEHNR and CDR2 FQNEAQ (reference sequence). Deletions cut 5 bases from V and 6 bases from J, with 14 bases between. This CDR3 has 14 amino acids. The CDR3 reads CASSPTGPSNEQFF. The CDR3 region has the DNA TGTGCCAGCAGCCCTACGGGACCTTCCAATGAGCAGTTCTTC.

This clonotype occurred a few times. The chain uses TRBV5-6 and TRBJ1-3; the match to TRBD1 covers 10 bases. The germline gives CDR1 SGHDT, CDR2 YYEEEE. The CDR3 length is 18 residues. Germline trimming cut 0 bases from V and 1 base from J; bases unmatched to any gene: 7. The CDR3 coding sequence is TGTGCCAGCAGCTTGGGGAGACAGGGGGCATTGTCTGGAAACACCATATATTTT. Residues: CASSLGRQGALSGNTIYF.

A remark on this clonotype: The conserved closing phenylalanine or tryptophan is absent in this CDR3, likely reflecting a read error. The chain links TRBV12-3 or TRBV12-4 to TRBJ2-5, with TRBD2 as a possible D gene (5 bases). The CDR3 is 15 residues long. V was shortened by 6 bases and J by 3 bases, with 17 bases between the two germline ends. The CDR3 DNA sequence: TGTGCCAGCAGCGCCGGGGAATTACGTAAAGAGACCCAGTACTTA. It yields the protein CASSAGELRKETQYL.

At least ten counts were recorded for this clonotype. This chain links TRBV7-6 with TRBJ2-5, with 9 bases lining up with TRBD1. Germline V lookup: CDR1 SGHVS, CDR2 FNYEAQ. V shed 5 bases and J 0 bases; nucleotides not matched to a gene: 10. This CDR3 is built from 17 residues. In nucleotides, the CDR3 is TGTGCCAGCAGCCCCAATTCGGGACAGGGTTACCAAGAGACCCAGTACTTC. Its translation is CASSPNSGQGYQETQYF.

At least ten counts were recorded for this clonotype. The J gene is TRBJ2-1, the V gene TRBV7-3, with 7 bases identical to TRBD2. J lost 5 bases, V lost 2 bases, and 6 bases had no gene match. The germline V gene encodes CDR1 SGHTA and CDR2 FQGTGA. The CDR3 consists of 15 residues. The CDR3, as DNA: TGTGCCAGCAGCTTATTACCTAGCGGCCACAATGAGCAGTTCTTC. This codes for CASSLLPSGHNEQFF.

The chain carries TRBV4-3 and TRBJ1-1; D is unresolved. The CDR3 runs to 17 residues. V lost 0 bases to trimming and J lost 2 bases, with 16 bases between them. The germline CDR1 and CDR2 sequences are LGHNA and YSLEER. The chain's CDR3 is CASSQEIYGSLNTEAFF. The CDR3 DNA follows: TGCGCCAGCAGCCAAGAAATTTATGGCAGCCTCAACACTGAAGCTTTCTTT.

This clonotype was counted many times. The rearrangement links TRBV7-8 to TRBJ1-5; 7 bases fit TRBD1. This CDR3 contains 14 residues. Germline V CDR1 and CDR2: SGHVS, FQNEAQ. J lost 6 bases, V lost 1 base, and 3 bases had no gene match. The CDR3 sequence is CASSLDRDSQPQHF. The DNA of the CDR3 is TGTGCCAGCAGCTTAGACCGGGACAGTCAGCCCCAGCATTTT.

At least ten counts were recorded for this clonotype. The chain carries TRBV19 and TRBJ2-1; 7 bases map to TRBD2. The CDR3 extends over 14 amino acids. Germline lookup yields CDR1 LNHDA and CDR2 SQIVND (reference sequence). V shed 7 bases and J 7 bases; nucleotides not matched to a gene: 10. DNA for the CDR3: TGTGCCAGTACCTGGGGGGGAACCGGTAATGAGCAGTTCTTC. It specifies CASTWGGTGNEQFF.

Ten or more counts support this clonotype. The chain carries TRBV28 and TRBJ2-7; D possibly uses TRBD1 or TRBD2 (5 bases each). The CDR3 runs to 15 residues. V was pared by 7 bases and J by 2 bases, with 18 bases between. The germline gives CDR1 MDHEN, CDR2 SYDVKM. For the CDR3, the DNA is TGTGCCAGCACCTCGCCGGGACCTCGAGCCTACGAGCAGTACTTC. Protein sequence: CASTSPGPRAYEQYF. The full variable domain, rest sourced from reference TRBV28 and TRBJ2-7, is DVKVTQSSRYLVKRTGEKVFLECVQDMDHENMFWYRQDPGLGLRLIYFSYDVKMKEKGDIPEGYSVSREKKERFSLILESASTNQTSMYLCASTSPGPRAYEQYFGPGTRLTVT.